This T cell receptor beta chain was retrieved from a study of cytomegalovirus exposure and HLA in healthy donors. Use of 60 Vbeta and 13 Jbeta primers characterized the PCR. Here immunoSEQ multiplex PCR was the method, and the copy in TCRdb shows in-frame clones only, minus some. Of about 62,000 clones in the sample, approximately 87% were seen once. V was clipped by 2 bases and J by 5 bases, with 10 bases between them. The CDR3 has 13 residues. The germline V gene encodes CDR1 MNHEY and CDR2 SMNVEV (reference sequence). The sequence was obtained from a man between 18 and 35 years old in good health and CMV-seronegative. This sequence joins TRBV27 and TRBJ2-7; no reliable D call. Sequenced input: PBMCs. CDR3 DNA: TGTGCCAGCAGTTTAGCGCCCCCCCACGAGCAGTACTTC. It yields the protein CASSLAPPHEQYF.